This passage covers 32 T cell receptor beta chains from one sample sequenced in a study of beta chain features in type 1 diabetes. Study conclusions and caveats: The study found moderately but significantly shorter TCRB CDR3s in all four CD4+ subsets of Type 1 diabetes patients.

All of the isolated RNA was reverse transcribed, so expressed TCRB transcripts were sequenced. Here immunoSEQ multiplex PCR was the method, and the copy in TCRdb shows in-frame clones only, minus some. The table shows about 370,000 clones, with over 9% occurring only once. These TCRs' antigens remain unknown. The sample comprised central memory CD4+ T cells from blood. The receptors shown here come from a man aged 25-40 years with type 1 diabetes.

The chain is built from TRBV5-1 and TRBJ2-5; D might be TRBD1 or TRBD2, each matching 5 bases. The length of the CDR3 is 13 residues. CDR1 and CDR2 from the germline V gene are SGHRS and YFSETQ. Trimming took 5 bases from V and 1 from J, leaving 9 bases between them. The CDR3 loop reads CASSRGPQETQYF. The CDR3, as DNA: TGCGCCAGCAGTAGGGGACCCCAAGAGACCCAGTACTTC.

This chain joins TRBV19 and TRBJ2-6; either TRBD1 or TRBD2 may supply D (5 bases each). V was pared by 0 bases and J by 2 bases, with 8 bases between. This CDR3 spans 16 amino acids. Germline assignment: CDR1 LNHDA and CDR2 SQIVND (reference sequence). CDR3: CASSIELGAGANVLTF. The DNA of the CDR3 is TGTGCCAGTAGTATAGAACTGGGGGCTGGGGCCAACGTCCTGACTTTC.

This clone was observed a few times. The CDR3 bases are TGTGCCTGGAGAAACAGGGGGCTGGGCTATGGCTACACCTTC. The encoded protein is CAWRNRGLGYGYTF. This sequence joins TRBV30 and TRBJ1-2, with 9 bases that match TRBD1. Germline CDR1 is GTSNPN and CDR2 is SVGIG (reference sequence). CDR3 size: 14 residues. V trimming: 3 bases; J trimming: 4 bases; junction bases outside the gene matches: 6.

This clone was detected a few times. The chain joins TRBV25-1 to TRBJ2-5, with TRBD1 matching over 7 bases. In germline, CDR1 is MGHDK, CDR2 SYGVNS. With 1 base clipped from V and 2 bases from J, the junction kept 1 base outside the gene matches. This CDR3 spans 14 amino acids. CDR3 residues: CASSEFRGQETQYF. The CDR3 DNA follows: TGTGCCAGCAGTGAATTCAGGGGGCAAGAGACCCAGTACTTC.

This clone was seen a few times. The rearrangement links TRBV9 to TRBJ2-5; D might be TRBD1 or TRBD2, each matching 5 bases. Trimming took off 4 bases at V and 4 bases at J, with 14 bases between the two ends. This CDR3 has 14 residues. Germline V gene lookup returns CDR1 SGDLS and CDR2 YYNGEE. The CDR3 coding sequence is TGTGCCAGCAGCTCTCAGCGGCAGGGAGAGACCCAGTACTTC. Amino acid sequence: CASSSQRQGETQYF.

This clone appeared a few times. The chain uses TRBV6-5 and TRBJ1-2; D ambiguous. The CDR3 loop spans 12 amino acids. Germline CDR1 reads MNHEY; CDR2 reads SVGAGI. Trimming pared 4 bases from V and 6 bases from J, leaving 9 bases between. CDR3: CASSSPMHGYTF. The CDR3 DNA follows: TGTGCCAGCAGTTCCCCAATGCATGGCTACACCTTC.

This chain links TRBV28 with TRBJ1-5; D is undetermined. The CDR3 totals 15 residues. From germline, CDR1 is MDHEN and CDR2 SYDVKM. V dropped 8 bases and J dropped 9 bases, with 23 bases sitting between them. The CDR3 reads CASLPAGRDSGPQHF. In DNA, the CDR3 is TGTGCCAGCCTTCCGGCTGGGAGGGATAGTGGGCCCCAGCATTTT. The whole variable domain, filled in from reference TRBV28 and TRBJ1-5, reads DVKVTQSSRYLVKRTGEKVFLECVQDMDHENMFWYRQDPGLGLRLIYFSYDVKMKEKGDIPEGYSVSREKKERFSLILESASTNQTSMYLCASLPAGRDSGPQHFGDGTRLSIL.

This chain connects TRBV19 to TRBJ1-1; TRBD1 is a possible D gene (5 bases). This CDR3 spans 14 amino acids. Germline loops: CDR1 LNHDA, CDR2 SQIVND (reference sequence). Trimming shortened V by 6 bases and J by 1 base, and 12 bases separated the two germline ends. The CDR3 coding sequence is TGTGCCAGTAGGACCGGGAGGGGGAACACTGAAGCTTTCTTT. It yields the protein CASRTGRGNTEAFF. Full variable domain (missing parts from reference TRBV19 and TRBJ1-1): DGGITQSPKYLFRKEGQNVTLSCEQNLNHDAMYWYRQDPGQGLRLIYYSQIVNDFQKGDIAEGYSVSREKKESFPLTVTSAQKNPTAFYLCASRTGRGNTEAFFGQGTRLTVV.

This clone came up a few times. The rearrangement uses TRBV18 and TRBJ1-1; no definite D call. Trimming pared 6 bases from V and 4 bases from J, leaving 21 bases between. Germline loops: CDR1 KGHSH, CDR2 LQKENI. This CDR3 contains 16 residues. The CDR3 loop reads CASSETMGGSLTEAFF. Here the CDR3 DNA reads TGTGCCAGCTCGGAGACGATGGGAGGGAGCCTCACTGAAGCTTTCTTT.

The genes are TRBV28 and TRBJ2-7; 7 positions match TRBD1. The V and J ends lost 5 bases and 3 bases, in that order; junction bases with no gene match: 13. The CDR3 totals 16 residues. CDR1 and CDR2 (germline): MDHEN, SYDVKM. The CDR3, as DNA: TGTGCCAGCAGTACCTTATCTAGGGACAGCCTCTACGAGCAGTACTTC. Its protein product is CASSTLSRDSLYEQYF. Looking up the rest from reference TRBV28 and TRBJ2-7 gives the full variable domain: DVKVTQSSRYLVKRTGEKVFLECVQDMDHENMFWYRQDPGLGLRLIYFSYDVKMKEKGDIPEGYSVSREKKERFSLILESASTNQTSMYLCASSTLSRDSLYEQYFGPGTRLTVT.

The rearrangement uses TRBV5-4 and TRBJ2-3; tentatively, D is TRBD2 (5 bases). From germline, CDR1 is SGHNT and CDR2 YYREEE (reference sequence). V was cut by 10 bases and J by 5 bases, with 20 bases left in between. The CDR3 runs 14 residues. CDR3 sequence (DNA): TGTGCCTGCGAGTCGGGGTCAATCGGAGATACGCAGTATTTT. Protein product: CACESGSIGDTQYF.

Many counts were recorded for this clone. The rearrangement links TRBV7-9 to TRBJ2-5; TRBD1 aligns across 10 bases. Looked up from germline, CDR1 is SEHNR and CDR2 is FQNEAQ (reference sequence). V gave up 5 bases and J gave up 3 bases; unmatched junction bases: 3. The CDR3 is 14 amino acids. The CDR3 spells CASSRGQGKETQYF. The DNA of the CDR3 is TGTGCCAGCAGCAGGGGACAGGGGAAAGAGACCCAGTACTTC.

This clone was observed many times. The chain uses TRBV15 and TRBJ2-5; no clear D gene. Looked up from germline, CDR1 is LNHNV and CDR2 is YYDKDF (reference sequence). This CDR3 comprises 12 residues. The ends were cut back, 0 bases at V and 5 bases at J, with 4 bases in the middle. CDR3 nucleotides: TGTGCCACCAGCAGAGAGCCGGAGACCCAGTACTTC. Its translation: CATSREPETQYF.

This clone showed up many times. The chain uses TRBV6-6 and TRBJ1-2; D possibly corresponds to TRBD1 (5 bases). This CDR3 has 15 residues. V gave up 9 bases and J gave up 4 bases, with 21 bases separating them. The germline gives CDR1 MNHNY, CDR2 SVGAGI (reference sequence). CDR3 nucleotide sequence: TGTGCCAGTAACGGTGGGGGTAGACTAATCTATGGCTACACCTTC. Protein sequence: CASNGGGRLIYGYTF.

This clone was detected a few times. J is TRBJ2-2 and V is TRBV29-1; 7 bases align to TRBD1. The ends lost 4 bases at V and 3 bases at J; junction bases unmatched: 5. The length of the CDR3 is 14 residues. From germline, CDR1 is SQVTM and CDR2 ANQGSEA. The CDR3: CSVAGQGDTGELFF. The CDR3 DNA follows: TGCAGCGTTGCCGGGCAGGGGGACACCGGGGAGCTGTTTTTT.

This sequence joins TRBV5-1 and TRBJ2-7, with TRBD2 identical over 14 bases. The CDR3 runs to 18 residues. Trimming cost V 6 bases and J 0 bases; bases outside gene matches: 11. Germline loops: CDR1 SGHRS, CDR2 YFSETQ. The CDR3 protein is CASKRLAGGRAYSYEQYF. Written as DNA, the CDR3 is TGCGCCAGCAAGAGACTAGCGGGAGGGCGGGCATACTCCTACGAGCAGTACTTC.

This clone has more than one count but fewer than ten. This CDR3 reads CASSLELVGARFTF. Written as DNA, the CDR3 is TGTGCCAGCAGCTTGGAGTTGGTCGGGGCGCGTTTCACCTTC. The genes are TRBV5-6 and TRBJ1-2; the D gene is possibly TRBD1 (5 bases). The ends were cut back, 0 bases at V and 13 bases at J, with 19 bases in the middle. Germline V lookup: CDR1 SGHDT, CDR2 YYEEEE. This CDR3 is 14 amino acids long. Full variable domain (remainder filled in from reference TRBV5-6 and TRBJ1-2): DAGVTQSPTHLIKTRGQQVTLRCSPKSGHDTVSWYQQALGQGPQFIFQYYEEEERQRGNFPDRFSGHQFPNYSSELNVNALLLGDSALYLCASSLELVGARFTFGSGTRLTVV.

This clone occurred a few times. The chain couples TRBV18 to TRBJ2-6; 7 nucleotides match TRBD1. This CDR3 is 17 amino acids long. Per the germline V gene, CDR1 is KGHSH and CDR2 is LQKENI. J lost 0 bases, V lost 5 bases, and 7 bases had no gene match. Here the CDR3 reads CASSSQGPSSGANVLTF. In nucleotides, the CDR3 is TGTGCCAGCTCATCACAGGGGCCAAGCTCTGGGGCCAACGTCCTGACTTTC.

The CDR3 bases are TGTGCCTGGAGTGTACTTAAAAGGAGCACCTACGAGCAGTACTTC. This translates into CAWSVLKRSTYEQYF. The chain carries TRBV30 and TRBJ2-7, with D unclear. Germline-derived CDR1 and CDR2 are GTSNPN and SVGIG (reference sequence). Trimming took off 0 bases at V and 2 bases at J, with 14 bases between the two ends. CDR3 length: 15 amino acids.

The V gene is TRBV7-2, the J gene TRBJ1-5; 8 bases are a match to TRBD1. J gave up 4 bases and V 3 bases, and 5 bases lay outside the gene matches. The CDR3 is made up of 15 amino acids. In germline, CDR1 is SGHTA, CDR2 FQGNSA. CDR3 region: CASSFLGQGNQPQHF. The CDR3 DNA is TGTGCCAGCAGCTTCCTTGGACAGGGAAATCAGCCCCAGCATTTT.

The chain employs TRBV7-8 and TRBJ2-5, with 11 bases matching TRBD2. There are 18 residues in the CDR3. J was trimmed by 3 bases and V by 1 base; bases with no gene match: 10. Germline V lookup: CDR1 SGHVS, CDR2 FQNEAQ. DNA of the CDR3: TGTGCCAGCAGCTTAGGGCTAGCGGGAGGCCCAAAAGAAGAGACCCAGTACTTC. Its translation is CASSLGLAGGPKEETQYF.

The CDR3 is CASSPRRESYEQYF. CDR3 bases: TGTGCCAGCAGCCCGAGGAGGGAGTCCTACGAGCAGTACTTC. The V and J genes are TRBV11-3 and TRBJ2-7, with D tentatively TRBD2 (6 bases). V lost 5 bases to trimming and J lost 1 base, with 12 bases between them. The CDR3 runs to 14 residues. Germline V lookup: CDR1 SGHNT, CDR2 YENEEA.

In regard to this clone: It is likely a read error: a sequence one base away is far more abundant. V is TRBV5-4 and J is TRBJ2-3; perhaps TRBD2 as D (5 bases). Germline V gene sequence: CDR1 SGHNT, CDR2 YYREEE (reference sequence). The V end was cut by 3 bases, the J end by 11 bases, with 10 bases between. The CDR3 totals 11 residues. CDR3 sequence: CASSSLAEQYF. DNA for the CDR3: TGTGCCAGCAGCTCGCTAGCTGAGCAGTATTTT.

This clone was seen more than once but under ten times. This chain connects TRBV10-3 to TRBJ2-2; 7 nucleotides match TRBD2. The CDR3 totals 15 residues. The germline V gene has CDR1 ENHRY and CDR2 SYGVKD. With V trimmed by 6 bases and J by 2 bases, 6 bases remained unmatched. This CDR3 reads CAIRGLAANTGELFF. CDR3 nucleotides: TGTGCCATCAGGGGGCTAGCGGCCAACACCGGGGAGCTGTTTTTT.

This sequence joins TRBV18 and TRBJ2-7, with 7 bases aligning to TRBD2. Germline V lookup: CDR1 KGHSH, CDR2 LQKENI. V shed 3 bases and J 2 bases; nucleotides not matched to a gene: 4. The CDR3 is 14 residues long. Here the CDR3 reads CASSPTSEAYEQYF. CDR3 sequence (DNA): TGTGCCAGCTCACCTACTAGCGAGGCCTACGAGCAGTACTTC.

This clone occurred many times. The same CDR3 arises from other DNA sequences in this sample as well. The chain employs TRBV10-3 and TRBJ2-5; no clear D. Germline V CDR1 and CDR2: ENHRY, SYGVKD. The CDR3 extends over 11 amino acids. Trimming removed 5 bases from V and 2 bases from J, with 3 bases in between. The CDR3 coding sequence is TGTGCCATCAGTTATCAAGAGACCCAGTACTTC. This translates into CAISYQETQYF.

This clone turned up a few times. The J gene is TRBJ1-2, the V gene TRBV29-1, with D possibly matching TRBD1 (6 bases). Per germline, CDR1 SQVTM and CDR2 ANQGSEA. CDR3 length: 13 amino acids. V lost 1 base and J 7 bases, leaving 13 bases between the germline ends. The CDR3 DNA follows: TGCAGCGTTGAAGCAAGCAGGGGATCTGGCTACACCTTC. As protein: CSVEASRGSGYTF. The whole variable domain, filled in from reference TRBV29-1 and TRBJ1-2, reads SAVISQKPSRDICQRGTSLTIQCQVDSQVTMMFWYRQQPGQSLTLIATANQGSEATYESGFVIDKFPISRPNLTFSTLTVSNMSPEDSSIYLCSVEASRGSGYTFGSGTRLTVV.

CDR3 sequence: CASSPSTPRWTEAFF. CDR3 in DNA: TGTGCCAGCAGTCCTTCGACACCCCGGTGGACTGAAGCTTTCTTT. The chain is built from TRBV28 and TRBJ1-1; D is uncertain. The germline V gene has CDR1 MDHEN and CDR2 SYDVKM. Trimming removed 5 bases from V and 5 bases from J, with 18 bases in between. The CDR3 has 15 residues. Complete variable domain (other parts from reference TRBV28 and TRBJ1-1): DVKVTQSSRYLVKRTGEKVFLECVQDMDHENMFWYRQDPGLGLRLIYFSYDVKMKEKGDIPEGYSVSREKKERFSLILESASTNQTSMYLCASSPSTPRWTEAFFGQGTRLTVV.

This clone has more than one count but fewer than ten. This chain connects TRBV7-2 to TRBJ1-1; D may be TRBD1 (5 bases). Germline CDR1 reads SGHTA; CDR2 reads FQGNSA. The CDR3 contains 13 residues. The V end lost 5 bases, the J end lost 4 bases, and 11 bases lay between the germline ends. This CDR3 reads CASSVSGGTEAFF. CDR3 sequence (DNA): TGTGCCAGCAGCGTATCGGGGGGCACTGAAGCTTTCTTT. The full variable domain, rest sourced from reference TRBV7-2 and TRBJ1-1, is GAGVSQSPSNKVTEKGKDVELRCDPISGHTALYWYRQSLGQGLEFLIYFQGNSAPDKSGLPSDRFSAERTGGSVSTLTIQRTQQEDSAVYLCASSVSGGTEAFFGQGTRLTVV.

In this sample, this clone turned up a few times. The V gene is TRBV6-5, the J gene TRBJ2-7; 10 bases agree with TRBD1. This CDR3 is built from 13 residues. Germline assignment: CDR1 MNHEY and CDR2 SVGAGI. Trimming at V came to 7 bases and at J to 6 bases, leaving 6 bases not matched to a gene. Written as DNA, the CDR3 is TGTGCCAGCAAGAGAAGGACAGGGGGCGAGCAGTACTTC. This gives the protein CASKRRTGGEQYF.

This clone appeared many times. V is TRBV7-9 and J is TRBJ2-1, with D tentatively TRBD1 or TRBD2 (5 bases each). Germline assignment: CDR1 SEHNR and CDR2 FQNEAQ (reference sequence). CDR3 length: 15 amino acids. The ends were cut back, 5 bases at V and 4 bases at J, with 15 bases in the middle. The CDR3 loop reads CASSPAGTVYNEQFF. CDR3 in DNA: TGTGCCAGCAGCCCGGCCGGGACGGTTTACAATGAGCAGTTCTTC.

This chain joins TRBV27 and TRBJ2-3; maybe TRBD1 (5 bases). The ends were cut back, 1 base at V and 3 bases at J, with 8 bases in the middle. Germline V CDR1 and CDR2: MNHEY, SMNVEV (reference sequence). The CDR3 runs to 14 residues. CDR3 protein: CASSLFAGTDTQYF. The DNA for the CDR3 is TGTGCCAGCAGTTTATTTGCAGGGACAGATACGCAGTATTTT.